This TCR beta chain derives from a study of T cell responses to AZD1222 COVID-19 vaccine. The protocol was immunoSEQ multiplex PCR, while the TCRdb copy is restricted to in-frame clones and leaves out a portion. Altogether approximately 140,000 clones are present, around nine tenths being singletons, with the ten largest covering about 1.1%. J was trimmed by 3 bases and V by 5 bases; bases with no gene match: 10. Germline CDR1 reads SEHNR; CDR2 reads FQNEAQ (reference sequence). This CDR3 is built from 16 residues. Sequences were derived from peripheral blood, sampled 28 days after the second AZD1222 dose. The clonotype was recovered from an adult who received the AZD1222 COVID-19 vaccine. The V call is TRBV7-9, the J call TRBJ2-1; 7 bases align to TRBD1. Here the CDR3 DNA reads TGTGCCAGCAGCCCAGCCGTGACAGGGAGCTACAATGAGCAGTTCTTC. Translated, it gives CASSPAVTGSYNEQFF.